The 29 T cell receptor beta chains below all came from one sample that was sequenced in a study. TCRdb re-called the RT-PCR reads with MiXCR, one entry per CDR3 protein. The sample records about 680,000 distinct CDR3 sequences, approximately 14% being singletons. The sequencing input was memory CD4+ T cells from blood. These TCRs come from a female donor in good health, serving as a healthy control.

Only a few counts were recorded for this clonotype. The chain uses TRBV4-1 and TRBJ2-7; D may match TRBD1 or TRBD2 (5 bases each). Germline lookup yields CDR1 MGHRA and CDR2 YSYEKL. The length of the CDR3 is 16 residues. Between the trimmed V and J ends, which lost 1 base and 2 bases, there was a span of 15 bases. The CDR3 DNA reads TGCGCCAGCAGCCAAGTGGTGTTGGGACCTACCTACGAGCAGTACTTC. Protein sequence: CASSQVVLGPTYEQYF.

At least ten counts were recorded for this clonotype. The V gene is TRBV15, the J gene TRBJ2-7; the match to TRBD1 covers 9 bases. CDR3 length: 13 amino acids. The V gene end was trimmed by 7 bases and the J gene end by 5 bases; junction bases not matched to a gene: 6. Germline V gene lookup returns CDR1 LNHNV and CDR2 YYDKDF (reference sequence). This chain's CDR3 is CATNTGQGHEQYF. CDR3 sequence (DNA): TGTGCCACCAATACGGGACAGGGACACGAGCAGTACTTC.

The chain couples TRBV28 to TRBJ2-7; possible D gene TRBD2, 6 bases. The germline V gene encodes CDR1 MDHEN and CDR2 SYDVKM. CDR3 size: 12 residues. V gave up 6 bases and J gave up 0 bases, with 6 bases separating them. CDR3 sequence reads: CASRDYSYEQYF. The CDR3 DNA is TGTGCCAGCAGGGACTACTCCTACGAGCAGTACTTC.

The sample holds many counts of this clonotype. CDR3 nucleotides: TGCAGCGTTGAAGATGAGAGATTCGGAGCGTTCTTC. This translates into CSVEDERFGAFF. The V gene is TRBV29-1, the J gene TRBJ2-1; D is unresolved. Trimming cost V 0 bases and J 15 bases, with 15 bases left between them. Germline V gene data show CDR1 as SQVTM and CDR2 as ANQGSEA. The CDR3 length is 12 residues.

The CDR3 region is CASSQVGLAGGIYNEQFF. CDR3 bases: TGTGCCAGCAGCCAAGTTGGATTGGCGGGAGGGATCTACAATGAGCAGTTCTTC. V and J are TRBV4-2 and TRBJ2-1; 9 positions match TRBD2. Germline values: CDR1 LGHNA, CDR2 YNFKEQ. The CDR3 is 18 amino acids. Unmatched junction bases numbered 10, after V lost 1 base and J lost 3 bases.

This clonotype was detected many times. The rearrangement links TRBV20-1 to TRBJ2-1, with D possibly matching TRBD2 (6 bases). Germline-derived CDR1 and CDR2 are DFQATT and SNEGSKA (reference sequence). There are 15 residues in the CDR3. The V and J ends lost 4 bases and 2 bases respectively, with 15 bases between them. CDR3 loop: CSAKGWGGPYNEQFF. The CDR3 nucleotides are TGCAGTGCTAAGGGGTGGGGAGGTCCCTACAATGAGCAGTTCTTC.

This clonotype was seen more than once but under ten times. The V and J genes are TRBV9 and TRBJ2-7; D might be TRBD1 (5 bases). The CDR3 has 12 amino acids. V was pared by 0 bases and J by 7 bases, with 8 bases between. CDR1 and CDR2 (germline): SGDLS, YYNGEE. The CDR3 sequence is CASSVGAGEQYF. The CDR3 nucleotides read TGTGCCAGCAGCGTAGGGGCAGGGGAGCAGTACTTC. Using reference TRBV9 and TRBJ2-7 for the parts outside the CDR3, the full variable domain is DSGVTQTPKHLITATGQRVTLRCSPRSGDLSVYWYQQSLDQGLQFLIQYYNGEERAKGNILERFSAQQFPDLHSELNLSSLELGDSALYFCASSVGAGEQYFGPGTRLTVT.

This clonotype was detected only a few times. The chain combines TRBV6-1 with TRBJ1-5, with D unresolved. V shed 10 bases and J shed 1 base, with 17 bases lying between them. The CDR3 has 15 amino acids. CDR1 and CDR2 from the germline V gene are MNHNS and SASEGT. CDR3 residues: CATSRTGSSNQPQHF. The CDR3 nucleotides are TGTGCCACCTCACGGACGGGTTCAAGCAATCAGCCCCAGCATTTT.

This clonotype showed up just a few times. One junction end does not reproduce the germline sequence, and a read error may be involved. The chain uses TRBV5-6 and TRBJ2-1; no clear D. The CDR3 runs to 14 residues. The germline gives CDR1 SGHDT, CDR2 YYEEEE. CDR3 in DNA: TGTGCCAGCTGCTTGGTGTCAGGCCGAAATGAGCAGTTCTTC. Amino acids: CASCLVSGRNEQFF.

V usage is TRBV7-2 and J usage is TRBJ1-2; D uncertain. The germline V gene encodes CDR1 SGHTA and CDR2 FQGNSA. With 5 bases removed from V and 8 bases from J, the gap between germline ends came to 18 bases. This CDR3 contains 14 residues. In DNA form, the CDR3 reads TGTGCCAGCAGCAGACGGACGGACTATGTAGGCTACACCTTC. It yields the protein CASSRRTDYVGYTF.

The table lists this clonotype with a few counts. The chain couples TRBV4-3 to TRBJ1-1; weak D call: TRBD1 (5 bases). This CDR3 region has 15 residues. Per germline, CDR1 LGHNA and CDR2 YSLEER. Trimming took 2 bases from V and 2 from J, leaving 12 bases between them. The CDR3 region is CASSQYLQDNTEAFF. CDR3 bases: TGCGCCAGCAGCCAATACCTACAGGACAACACTGAAGCTTTCTTT.

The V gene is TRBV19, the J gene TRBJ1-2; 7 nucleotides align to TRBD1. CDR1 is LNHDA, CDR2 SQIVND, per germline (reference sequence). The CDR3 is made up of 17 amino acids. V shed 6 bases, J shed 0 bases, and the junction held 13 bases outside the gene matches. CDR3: CASSTRDSDISNYGYTF. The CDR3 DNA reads TGTGCCAGTAGCACCCGGGACAGCGATATATCTAACTATGGCTACACCTTC.

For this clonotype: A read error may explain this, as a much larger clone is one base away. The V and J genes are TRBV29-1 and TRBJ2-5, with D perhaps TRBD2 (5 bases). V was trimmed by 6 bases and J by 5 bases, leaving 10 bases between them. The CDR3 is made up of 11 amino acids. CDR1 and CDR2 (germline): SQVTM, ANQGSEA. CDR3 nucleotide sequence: TGCAGCGTCGGGAAATTGGAGACCCAGTACTTC. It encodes CSVGKLETQYF.

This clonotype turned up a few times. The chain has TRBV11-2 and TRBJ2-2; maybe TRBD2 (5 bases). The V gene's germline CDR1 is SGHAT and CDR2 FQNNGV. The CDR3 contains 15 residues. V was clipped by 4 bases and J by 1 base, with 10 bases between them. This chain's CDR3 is CASSSPTKNTGELFF. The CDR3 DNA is TGTGCCAGCAGCTCTCCGACTAAGAACACCGGGGAGCTGTTTTTT.

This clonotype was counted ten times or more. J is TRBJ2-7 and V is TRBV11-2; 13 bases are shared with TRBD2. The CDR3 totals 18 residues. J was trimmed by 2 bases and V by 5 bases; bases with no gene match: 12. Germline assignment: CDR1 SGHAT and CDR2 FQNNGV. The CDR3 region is CASSPWTSGSASPYEQYF. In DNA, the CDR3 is TGTGCCAGCAGCCCATGGACTAGCGGGAGCGCTTCCCCCTACGAGCAGTACTTC. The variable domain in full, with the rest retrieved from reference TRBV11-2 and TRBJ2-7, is EAGVAQSPRYKIIEKRQSVAFWCNPISGHATLYWYQQILGQGPKLLIQFQNNGVVDDSQLPKDRFSAERLKGVDSTLKIQPAKLEDSAVYLCASSPWTSGSASPYEQYFGPGTRLTVT.

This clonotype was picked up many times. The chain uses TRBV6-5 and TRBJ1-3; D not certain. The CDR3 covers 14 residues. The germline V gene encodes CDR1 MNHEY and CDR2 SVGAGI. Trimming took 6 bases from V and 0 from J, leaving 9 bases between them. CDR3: CASRERFSGNTIYF. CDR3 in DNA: TGTGCCAGCAGGGAACGGTTCTCTGGAAACACCATATATTTT.

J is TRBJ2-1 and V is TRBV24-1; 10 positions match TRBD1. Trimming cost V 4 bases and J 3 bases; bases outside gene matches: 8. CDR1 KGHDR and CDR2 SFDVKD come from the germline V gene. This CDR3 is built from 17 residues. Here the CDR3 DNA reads TGTGCCACCAGTGAAGCCGGGACAGGGGTTTACTACAATGAGCAGTTCTTC. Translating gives CATSEAGTGVYYNEQFF.

The CDR3 coding sequence is TGTGCCAGCAGCCCCAGTCCGAACTCCTACAATGAGCAGTTCTTC. Residues: CASSPSPNSYNEQFF. The chain couples TRBV11-2 to TRBJ2-1, with D uncertain. This CDR3 contains 15 residues. CDR1 and CDR2 from the germline V gene are SGHAT and FQNNGV. The ends were cut back, 5 bases at V and 0 bases at J, with 11 bases in the middle.

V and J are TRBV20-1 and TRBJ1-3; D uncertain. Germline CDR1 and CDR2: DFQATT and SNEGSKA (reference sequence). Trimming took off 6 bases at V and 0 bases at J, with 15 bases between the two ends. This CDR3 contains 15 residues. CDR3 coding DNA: TGCAGTGCCCCCCTGGGTGGGAACTCTGGAAACACCATATATTTT. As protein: CSAPLGGNSGNTIYF.

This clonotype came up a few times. The CDR3 region is CASSPTLLARSGEQFF. In nucleotides, the CDR3 is TGTGCCAGCTCACCCACTTTGCTAGCTCGATCGGGTGAGCAGTTCTTC. The V gene is TRBV18, the J gene TRBJ2-1, with D perhaps TRBD2 (5 bases). Trimming stripped 3 bases from V and 9 bases from J, with 21 bases between. The CDR3 runs 16 residues. Germline CDR1 and CDR2: KGHSH and LQKENI.

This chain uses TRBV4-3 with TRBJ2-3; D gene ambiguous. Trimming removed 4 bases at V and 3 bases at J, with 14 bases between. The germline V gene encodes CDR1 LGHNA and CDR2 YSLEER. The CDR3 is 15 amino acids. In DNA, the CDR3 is TGCGCCAGCAGCCGGGAAGGGTCAACGACAGATACGCAGTATTTT. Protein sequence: CASSREGSTTDTQYF.

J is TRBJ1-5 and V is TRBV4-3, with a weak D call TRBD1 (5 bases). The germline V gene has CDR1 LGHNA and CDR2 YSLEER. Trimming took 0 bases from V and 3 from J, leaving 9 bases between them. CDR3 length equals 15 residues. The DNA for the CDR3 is TGCGCCAGCAGCCAAGACGGCAGGGACAATCAGCCCCAGCATTTT. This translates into CASSQDGRDNQPQHF.

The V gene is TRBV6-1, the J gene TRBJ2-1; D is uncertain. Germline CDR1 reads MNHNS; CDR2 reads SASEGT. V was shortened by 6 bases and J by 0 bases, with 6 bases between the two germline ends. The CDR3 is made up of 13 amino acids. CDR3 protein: CASSGFSYNEQFF. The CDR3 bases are TGTGCCAGCAGCGGATTCTCCTACAATGAGCAGTTCTTC.

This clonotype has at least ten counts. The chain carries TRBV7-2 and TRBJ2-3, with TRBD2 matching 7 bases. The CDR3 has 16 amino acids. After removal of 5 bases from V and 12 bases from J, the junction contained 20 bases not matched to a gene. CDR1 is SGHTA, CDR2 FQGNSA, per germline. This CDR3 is CASSPRAGTTKYAQYF. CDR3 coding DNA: TGTGCCAGCAGCCCGCGGGCCGGGACTACGAAATACGCACAGTATTTT.

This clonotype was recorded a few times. CDR3 amino acids: CASSLDYSAGKNIQYF. CDR3 nucleotides: TGTGCCAGCAGCCTAGACTACTCGGCGGGCAAAAACATTCAGTACTTC. The chain couples TRBV7-2 to TRBJ2-4; a possible D gene is TRBD2 (5 bases). Trimming took off 5 bases at V and 3 bases at J, with 17 bases between the two ends. This CDR3 has 16 residues. The germline V gene encodes CDR1 SGHTA and CDR2 FQGNSA.

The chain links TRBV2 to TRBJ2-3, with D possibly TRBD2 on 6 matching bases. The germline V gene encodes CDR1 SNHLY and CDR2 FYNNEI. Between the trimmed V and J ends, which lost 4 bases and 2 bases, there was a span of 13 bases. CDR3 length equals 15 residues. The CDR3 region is CASSGRDRTTDTQYF. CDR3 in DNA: TGTGCCAGCAGTGGGCGGGACCGTACCACAGATACGCAGTATTTT.

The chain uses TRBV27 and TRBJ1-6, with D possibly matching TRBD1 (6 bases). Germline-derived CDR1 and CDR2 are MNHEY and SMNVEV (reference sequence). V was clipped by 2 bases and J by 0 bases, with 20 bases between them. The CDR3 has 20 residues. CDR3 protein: CASSLSRGAEQSSYNSPLHF. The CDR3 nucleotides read TGTGCCAGCAGTTTAAGCAGGGGCGCCGAGCAGAGCTCCTATAATTCACCCCTCCACTTT.

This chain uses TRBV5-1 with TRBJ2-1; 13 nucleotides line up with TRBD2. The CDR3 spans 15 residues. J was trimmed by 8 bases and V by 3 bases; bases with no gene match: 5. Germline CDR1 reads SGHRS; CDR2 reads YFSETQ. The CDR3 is CASSWTSGSGDEQFF. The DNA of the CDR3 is TGCGCCAGCAGCTGGACTAGCGGGAGTGGGGATGAGCAGTTCTTC.

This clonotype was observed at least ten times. The CDR3, as DNA: TGTGCCAGCAGCTTAGGTCAGGGGACCACCTACGAGCAGTACTTC. Translation: CASSLGQGTTYEQYF. This chain uses TRBV7-2 with TRBJ2-7; D might be TRBD1 (6 bases). V was shortened by 1 base and J by 2 bases, with 12 bases between the two germline ends. Germline V lookup: CDR1 SGHTA, CDR2 FQGNSA. This CDR3 comprises 15 residues.